This T cell receptor (beta chain) derives from a study of cytomegalovirus exposure and HLA in healthy donors. Across the study: Researchers found that roughly 81% of over 350 genotyped donors fell within the Caucasian-associated ancestry cluster.

Broader study findings: It was reported in a later analysis that an Asian-associated ancestry cluster showed fewer N-insertions than the roughly 670-donor mean. Follow-up analysis found HLA locus-dependent TCR association rates, highest for DRB1 and lowest for HLA-C.

Primers: 60 Vbeta forward and 13 Jbeta reverse. The repertoire was sequenced with immunoSEQ multiplex PCR; TCRdb's copy has only in-frame clones and lacks some. Found here are more than 100,000 clones, 75% to 90% of them singletons; the top ten hold over 0.2%. Worth noting for this clone: Its antigen remains unknown.

This CDR3 comprises 13 residues. Germline V gene sequence: CDR1 MGHRA, CDR2 YSYEKL. The V gene lost 0 bases and the J gene lost 4 bases, with 4 bases spanning the gap. The genes are TRBV4-1 and TRBJ1-5; the D is unclear. The sequence came from a man aged 50 to 59 in good health and CMV-seronegative. Material for sequencing was PBMCs. The CDR3 loop reads CASSQEENQPQHF. The CDR3 DNA reads TGCGCCAGCAGCCAAGAAGAGAATCAGCCCCAGCATTTT.